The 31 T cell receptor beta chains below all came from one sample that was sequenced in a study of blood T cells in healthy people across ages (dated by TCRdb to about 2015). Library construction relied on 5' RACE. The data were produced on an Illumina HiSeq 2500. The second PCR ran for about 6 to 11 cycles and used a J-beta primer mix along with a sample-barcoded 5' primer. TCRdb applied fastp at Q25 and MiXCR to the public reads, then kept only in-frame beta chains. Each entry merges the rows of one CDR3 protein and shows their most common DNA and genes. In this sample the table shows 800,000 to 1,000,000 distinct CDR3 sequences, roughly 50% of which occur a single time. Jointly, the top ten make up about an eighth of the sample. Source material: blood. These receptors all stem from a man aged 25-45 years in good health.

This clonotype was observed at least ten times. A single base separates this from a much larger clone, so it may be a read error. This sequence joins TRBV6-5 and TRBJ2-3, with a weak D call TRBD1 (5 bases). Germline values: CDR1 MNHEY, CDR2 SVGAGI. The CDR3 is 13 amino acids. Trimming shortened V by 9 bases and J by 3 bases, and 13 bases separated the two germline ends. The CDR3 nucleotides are TGTGCCAGTACCCGCCCAGGGACAGATACGCAGTATTTT. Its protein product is CASTRPGTDTQYF.

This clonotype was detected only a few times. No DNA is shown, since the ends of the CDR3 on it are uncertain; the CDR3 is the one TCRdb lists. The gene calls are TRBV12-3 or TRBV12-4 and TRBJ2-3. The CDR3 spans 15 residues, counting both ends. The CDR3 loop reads CASNPSSSGSDTQYF.

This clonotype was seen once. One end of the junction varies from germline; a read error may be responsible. The CDR3 sequence: CASSFSTDRQYF. The CDR3 DNA reads TGCGCCAGCAGCTTTAGCACAGATAGGCAGTATTTT. This rearrangement joins TRBV5-1 to TRBJ2-3; no clear D gene. The CDR3 covers 12 residues. The germline gives CDR1 SGHRS, CDR2 YFSETQ. Supplemented by reference TRBV5-1 and TRBJ2-3, the full variable domain reads KAGVTQTPRYLIKTRGQQVTLSCSPISGHRSVSWYQQTPGQGLQFLFEYFSETQRNKGNFPGRFSGRQFSNSRSEMNVSTLELGDSALYLCASSFSTDRQYFGPGTRLTVL.

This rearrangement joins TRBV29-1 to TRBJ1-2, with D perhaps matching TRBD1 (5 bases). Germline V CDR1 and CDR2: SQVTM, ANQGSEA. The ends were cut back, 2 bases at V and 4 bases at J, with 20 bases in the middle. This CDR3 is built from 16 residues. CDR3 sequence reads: CSVEPRTTDYPYGYTF. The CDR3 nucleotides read TGCAGCGTTGAACCCCGGACGACAGATTATCCCTATGGCTACACCTTC.

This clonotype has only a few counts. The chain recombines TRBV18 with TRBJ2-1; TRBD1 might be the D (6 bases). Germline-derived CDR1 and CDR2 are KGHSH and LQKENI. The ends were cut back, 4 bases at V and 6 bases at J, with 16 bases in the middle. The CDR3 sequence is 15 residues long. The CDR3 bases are TGTGCCAGCTCACAAAAACAGGGTTTGCGCAATGAGCAGTTCTTC. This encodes CASSQKQGLRNEQFF.

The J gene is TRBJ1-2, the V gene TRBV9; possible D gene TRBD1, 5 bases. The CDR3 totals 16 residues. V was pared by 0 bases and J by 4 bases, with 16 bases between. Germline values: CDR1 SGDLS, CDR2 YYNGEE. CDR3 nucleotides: TGTGCCAGCAGCGTAGCCGATACGACAGCGTTCTATGGCTACACCTTC. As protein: CASSVADTTAFYGYTF. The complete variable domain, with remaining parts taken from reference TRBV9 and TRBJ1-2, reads DSGVTQTPKHLITATGQRVTLRCSPRSGDLSVYWYQQSLDQGLQFLIQYYNGEERAKGNILERFSAQQFPDLHSELNLSSLELGDSALYFCASSVADTTAFYGYTFGSGTRLTVV.

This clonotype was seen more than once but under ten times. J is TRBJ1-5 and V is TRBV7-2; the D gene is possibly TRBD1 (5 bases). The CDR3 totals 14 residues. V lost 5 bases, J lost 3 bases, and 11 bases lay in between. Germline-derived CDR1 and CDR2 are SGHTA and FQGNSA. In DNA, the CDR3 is TGTGCCAGCAGCACTCAGGGTCCCAATCAGCCCCAGCATTTT. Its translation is CASSTQGPNQPQHF.

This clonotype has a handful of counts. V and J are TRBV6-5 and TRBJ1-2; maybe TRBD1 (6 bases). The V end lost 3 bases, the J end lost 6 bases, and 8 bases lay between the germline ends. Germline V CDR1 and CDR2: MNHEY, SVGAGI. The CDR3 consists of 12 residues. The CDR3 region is CASSYGGHGYTF. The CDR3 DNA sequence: TGTGCCAGCAGTTATGGGGGGCATGGCTACACCTTC.

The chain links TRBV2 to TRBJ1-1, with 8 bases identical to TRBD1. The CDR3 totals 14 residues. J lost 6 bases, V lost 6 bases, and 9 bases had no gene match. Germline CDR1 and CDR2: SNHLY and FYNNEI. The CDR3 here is CASRETGVSAEAFF. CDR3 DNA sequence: TGTGCCAGCAGAGAGACAGGGGTTTCGGCTGAAGCTTTCTTT.

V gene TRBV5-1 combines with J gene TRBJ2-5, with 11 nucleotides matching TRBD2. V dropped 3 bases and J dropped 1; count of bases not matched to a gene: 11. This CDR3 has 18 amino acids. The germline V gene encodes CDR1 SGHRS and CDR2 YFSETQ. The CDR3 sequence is CASSWKLAGAQVQETQYF. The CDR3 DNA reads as TGCGCCAGCAGCTGGAAACTAGCGGGGGCGCAAGTCCAAGAGACCCAGTACTTC.

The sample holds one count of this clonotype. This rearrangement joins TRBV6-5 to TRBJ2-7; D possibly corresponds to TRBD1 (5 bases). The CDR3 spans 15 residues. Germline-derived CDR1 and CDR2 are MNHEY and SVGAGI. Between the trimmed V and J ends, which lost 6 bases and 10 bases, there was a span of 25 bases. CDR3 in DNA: TGTGCCAGCAGAGGCCCCGACAGTCCTCTGGTGGCCCAGTACTTC. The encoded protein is CASRGPDSPLVAQYF.

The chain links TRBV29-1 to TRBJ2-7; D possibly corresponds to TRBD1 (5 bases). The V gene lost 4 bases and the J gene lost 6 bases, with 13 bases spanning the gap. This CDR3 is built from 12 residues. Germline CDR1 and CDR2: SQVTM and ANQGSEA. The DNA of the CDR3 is TGCAGCGTTGTGGGCAGGGATGGCGAGCAGTACTTC. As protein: CSVVGRDGEQYF.

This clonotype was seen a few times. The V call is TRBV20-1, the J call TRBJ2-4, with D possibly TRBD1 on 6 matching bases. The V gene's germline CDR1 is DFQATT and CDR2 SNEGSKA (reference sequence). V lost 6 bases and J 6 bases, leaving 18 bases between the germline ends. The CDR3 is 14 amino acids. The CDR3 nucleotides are TGCAGTGCCGCAATAACAGGGCGCGGAAACATTCAGTACTTC. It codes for CSAAITGRGNIQYF.

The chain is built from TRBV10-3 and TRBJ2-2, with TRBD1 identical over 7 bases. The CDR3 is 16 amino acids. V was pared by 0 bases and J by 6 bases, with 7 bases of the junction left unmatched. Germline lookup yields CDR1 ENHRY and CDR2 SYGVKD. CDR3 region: CAISESGQKGSGELFF. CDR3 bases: TGTGCCATCAGTGAGTCGGGACAGAAGGGCTCCGGGGAGCTGTTTTTT.

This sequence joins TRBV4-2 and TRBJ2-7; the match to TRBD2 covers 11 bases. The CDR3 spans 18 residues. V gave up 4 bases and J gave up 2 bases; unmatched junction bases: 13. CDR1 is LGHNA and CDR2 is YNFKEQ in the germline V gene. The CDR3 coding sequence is TGTGCCAGCAGCCTCGCTATAGTGACTAGCGGGGAGCCCTACGAGCAGTACTTC. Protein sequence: CASSLAIVTSGEPYEQYF.

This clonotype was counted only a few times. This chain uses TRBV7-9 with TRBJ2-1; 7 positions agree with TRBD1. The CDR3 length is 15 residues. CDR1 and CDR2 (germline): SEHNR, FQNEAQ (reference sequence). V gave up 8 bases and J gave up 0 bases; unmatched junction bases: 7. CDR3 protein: CASGDRAGSYNEQFF. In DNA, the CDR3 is TGTGCCAGCGGCGACAGGGCCGGCTCCTACAATGAGCAGTTCTTC.

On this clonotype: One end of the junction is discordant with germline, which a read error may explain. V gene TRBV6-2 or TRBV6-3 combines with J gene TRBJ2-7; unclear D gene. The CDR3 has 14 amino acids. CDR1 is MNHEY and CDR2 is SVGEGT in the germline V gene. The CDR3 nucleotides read TGTGCCAGCAGTGACGACACGAGCTCCTACGGGCAGTACTTC. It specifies CASSDDTSSYGQYF.

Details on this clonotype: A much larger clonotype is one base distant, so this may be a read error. The CDR3 DNA is TGTGCCAGCAGCCAAGGTCTAGCGGGGTCCTACAATGAGCAGTACTTC. Amino acid sequence: CASSQGLAGSYNEQYF. This rearrangement joins TRBV4-2 to TRBJ2-1, with 9 bases fitting TRBD2. The DNA matches TRBJ2-7 better at its end, which makes the J call doubtful. This CDR3 is 16 amino acids long. CDR1 is LGHNA and CDR2 is YNFKEQ in the germline V gene.

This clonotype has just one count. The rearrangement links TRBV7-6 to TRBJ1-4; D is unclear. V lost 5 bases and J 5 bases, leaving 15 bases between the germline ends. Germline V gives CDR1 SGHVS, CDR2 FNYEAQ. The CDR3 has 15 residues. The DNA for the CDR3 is TGTGCCAGCAGCCGCCTGAGGGCCGCAAATGAAAAACTGTTTTTT. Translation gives CASSRLRAANEKLFF.

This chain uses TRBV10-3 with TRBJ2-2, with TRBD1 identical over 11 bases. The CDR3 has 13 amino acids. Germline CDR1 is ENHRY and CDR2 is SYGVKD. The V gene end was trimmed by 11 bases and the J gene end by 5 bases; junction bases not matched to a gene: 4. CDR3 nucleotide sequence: TGTGCCGGACAGGGGGCGAGGACCGGGGAGCTGTTTTTT. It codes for CAGQGARTGELFF.

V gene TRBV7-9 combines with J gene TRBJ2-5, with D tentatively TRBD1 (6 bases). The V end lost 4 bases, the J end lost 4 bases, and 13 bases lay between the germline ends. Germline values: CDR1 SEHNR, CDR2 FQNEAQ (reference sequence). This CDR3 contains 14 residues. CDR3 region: CASSYDRRVETQYF. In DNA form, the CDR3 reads TGTGCCAGCAGCTACGACAGGCGGGTAGAGACCCAGTACTTC.

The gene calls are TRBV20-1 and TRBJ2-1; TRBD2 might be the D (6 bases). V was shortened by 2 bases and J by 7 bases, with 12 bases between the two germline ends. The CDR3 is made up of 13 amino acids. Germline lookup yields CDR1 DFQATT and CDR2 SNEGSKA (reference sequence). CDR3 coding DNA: TGCAGTGCTAGAACGGGAGATAAGAATGAGCAGTTCTTC. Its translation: CSARTGDKNEQFF.

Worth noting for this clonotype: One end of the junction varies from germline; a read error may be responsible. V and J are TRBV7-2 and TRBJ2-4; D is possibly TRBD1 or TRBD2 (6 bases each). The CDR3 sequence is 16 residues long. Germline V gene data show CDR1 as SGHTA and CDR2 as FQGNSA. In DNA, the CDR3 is TGTGCCAGCAGCTTTACGGGGGCTGTGGCCAAAAACACTCAGTACTTC. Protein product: CASSFTGAVAKNTQYF.

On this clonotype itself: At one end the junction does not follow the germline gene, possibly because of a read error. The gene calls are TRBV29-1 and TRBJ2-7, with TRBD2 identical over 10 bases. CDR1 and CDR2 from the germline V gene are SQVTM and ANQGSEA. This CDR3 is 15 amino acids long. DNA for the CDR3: TGCAGCGTTGAAGGGATAGCGGGGGGAGCCTATGAGCAGTACTTC. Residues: CSVEGIAGGAYEQYF.

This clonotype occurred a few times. DNA for the CDR3: TGTGCCAGCAGTCCGACTAGCGGGGGGCCGTACAATGAGCAGTTCTTC. As protein: CASSPTSGGPYNEQFF. The chain couples TRBV2 to TRBJ2-1, with 13 positions matching TRBD2. Trimming removed 5 bases from V and 4 bases from J; junction bases left unmatched: 5. This CDR3 is 16 amino acids long. The V gene's germline CDR1 is SNHLY and CDR2 FYNNEI.

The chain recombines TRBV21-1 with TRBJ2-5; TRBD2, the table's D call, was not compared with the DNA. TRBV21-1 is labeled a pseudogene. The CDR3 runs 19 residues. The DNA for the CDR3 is TGTGCCAGCAGCAAAGACTTTCGGGATAGAGGGGGGGCCAAAGAGACCCAGTACTTC. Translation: CASSKDFRDRGGAKETQYF.

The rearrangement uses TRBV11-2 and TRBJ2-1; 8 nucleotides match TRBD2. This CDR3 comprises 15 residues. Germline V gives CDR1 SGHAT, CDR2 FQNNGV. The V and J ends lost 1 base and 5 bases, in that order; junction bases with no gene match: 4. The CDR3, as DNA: TGTGCCAGCAGCTTAGCAGGACTAGCCCACAATGAGCAGTTCTTC. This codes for CASSLAGLAHNEQFF.

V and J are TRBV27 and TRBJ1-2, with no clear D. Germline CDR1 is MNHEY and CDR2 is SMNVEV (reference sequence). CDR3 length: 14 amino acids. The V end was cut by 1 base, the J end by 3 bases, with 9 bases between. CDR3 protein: CASSLLGRDYGYTF. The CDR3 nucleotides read TGTGCCAGCAGTTTATTGGGCAGAGACTATGGCTACACCTTC.

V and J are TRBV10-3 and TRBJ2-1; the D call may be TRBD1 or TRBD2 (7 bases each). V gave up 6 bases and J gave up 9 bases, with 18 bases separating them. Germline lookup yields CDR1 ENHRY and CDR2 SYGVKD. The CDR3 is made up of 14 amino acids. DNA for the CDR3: TGTGCCATCAGAGCGGGACAGCCTTTGAGTGAGCAGTTCTTC. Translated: CAIRAGQPLSEQFF.

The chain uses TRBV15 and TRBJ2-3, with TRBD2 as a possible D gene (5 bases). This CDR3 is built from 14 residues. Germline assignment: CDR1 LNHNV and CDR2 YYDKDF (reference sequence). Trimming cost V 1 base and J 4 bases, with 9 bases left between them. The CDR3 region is CATSRGGQPDTQYF. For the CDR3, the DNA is TGTGCCACCAGCAGAGGAGGGCAGCCAGATACGCAGTATTTT. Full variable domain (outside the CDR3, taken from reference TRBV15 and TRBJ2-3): DAMVIQNPRYQVTQFGKPVTLSCSQTLNHNVMYWYQQKSSQAPKLLFHYYDKDFNNEADTPDNFQSRRPNTSFCFLDIRSPGLGDTAMYLCATSRGGQPDTQYFGPGTRLTVL.

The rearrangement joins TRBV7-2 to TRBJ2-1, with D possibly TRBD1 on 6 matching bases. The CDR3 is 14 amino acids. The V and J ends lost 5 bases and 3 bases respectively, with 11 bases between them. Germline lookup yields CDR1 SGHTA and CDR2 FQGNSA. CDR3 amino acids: CASSADSYYNEQFF. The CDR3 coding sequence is TGTGCCAGCAGCGCGGACAGTTACTACAATGAGCAGTTCTTC.